These 19 T cell receptor beta chains originate from one sample sequenced in a study of regulatory T cells in long-lasting Graves disease. CDR3-region Arm-PCR and iRepertoire HTBI primers produced the TCR beta libraries. TCRdb recomputed calls from the multiplex PCR reads with MiXCR, one row per CDR3 protein. The sample shows around 430,000 distinct CDR3 sequences, under 25% of them seen only once. Described time point: persistent/refractory GD, antithyroid drugs over 5 years with positive TRAb. The TCR library was prepared using RNA isolated from PBMCs. Sequenced material: peripheral blood mononuclear cells (PBMCs), taken when the disease was refractory, from a patient treated with antithyroid drugs. The receptors come from a female donor with Graves disease.

This chain joins TRBV5-1 and TRBJ2-2; 8 bases map to TRBD1. The junction had 6 bases not matched to a gene; V was cut back by 3 bases and J by 5 bases. The CDR3 contains 15 residues. Germline V gene data show CDR1 as SGHRS and CDR2 as YFSETQ. CDR3 DNA sequence: TGCGCCAGCAGCTACGACAGGGGTCCAACCGGGGAGCTGTTTTTT. Translated: CASSYDRGPTGELFF.

As to this clonotype: One base separates it from a far larger clone, so it is likely a read error. The CDR3 does not end in the conserved phenylalanine or tryptophan, so this is likely a read error. J is TRBJ2-5 and V is TRBV12-3 or TRBV12-4; D unclear. The CDR3 loop spans 12 amino acids. Trimming shortened V by 3 bases and J by 3 bases, and 5 bases separated the two germline ends. DNA for the CDR3: TGTGCCAGCAGTTTGGCCGAAGAGACCCAGTACCTC. It specifies CASSLAEETQYL.

The table lists this clonotype with many counts. V is TRBV11-2 and J is TRBJ2-7, with TRBD1 as a possible D gene (5 bases). The CDR3 runs 13 residues. Trimming cost V 2 bases and J 2 bases, with 7 bases left between them. Germline loops: CDR1 SGHAT, CDR2 FQNNGV. The CDR3 DNA sequence: TGTGCCAGCAGCTTATACAGGACCTACGAGCAGTACTTC. The encoded protein is CASSLYRTYEQYF.

Concerning this clonotype itself: A much larger clone lies a single base off, so this may be a read error. The rearrangement links TRBV7-2 to TRBJ1-1, with TRBD1 matching over 8 bases. Germline V gene lookup returns CDR1 SGHTA and CDR2 FQGNSA. This CDR3 contains 11 residues. The CDR3 DNA sequence: TGTGCCAGCAGCTTGACAGGGGTAGCTCTCTTT. This encodes CASSLTGVALF. Drawing the rest from reference TRBV7-2 and TRBJ1-1, the complete variable domain is GAGVSQSPSNKVTEKGKDVELRCDPISGHTALYWYRQSLGQGLEFLIYFQGNSAPDKSGLPSDRFSAERTGGSVSTLTIQRTQQEDSAVYLCASSLTGVALFGQGTRLTVV.

This clonotype came up a few times. The chain combines TRBV7-2 with TRBJ2-1, with a tentative D call TRBD1 (6 bases). The CDR3 has 11 amino acids. The V and J ends lost 6 bases and 9 bases respectively, with 9 bases between them. Germline CDR1 is SGHTA and CDR2 is FQGNSA. The CDR3 region is CASRRDTEQFF. The CDR3 nucleotides are TGTGCCAGCAGAAGGGACACTGAGCAGTTCTTC.

The chain carries TRBV4-1 and TRBJ2-7; D is undetermined. This CDR3 is 13 amino acids long. V was shortened by 0 bases and J by 6 bases, with 9 bases between the two germline ends. Germline CDR1 reads MGHRA; CDR2 reads YSYEKL. CDR3 amino acids: CASSQDSLGEQYF. CDR3 sequence (DNA): TGCGCCAGCAGCCAAGACAGTCTCGGCGAGCAGTACTTC.

The chain uses TRBV19 and TRBJ1-5, with D tentatively TRBD1 (5 bases). The CDR3 sequence is 17 residues long. Germline assignment: CDR1 LNHDA and CDR2 SQIVND (reference sequence). The V gene lost 5 bases and the J gene lost 5 bases, with 22 bases spanning the gap. CDR3 DNA sequence: TGTGCCAGTAGTTCTGGTCGACAGAGGATTCTGTATCAGCCCCAGCATTTT. Amino acids: CASSSGRQRILYQPQHF.

This clonotype has more than one count but fewer than ten. A junction end diverges from the germline sequence, so it may reflect a read error. Here the CDR3 DNA reads TGCAGCGTCGCTTTAGGGGATGGGGCCACGGACTTC. Translating gives CSVALGDGATDF. The chain joins TRBV29-1 to TRBJ2-7, with D perhaps matching TRBD1 (5 bases). This CDR3 spans 12 amino acids. CDR1 and CDR2 from the germline V gene are SQVTM and ANQGSEA.

This clonotype was seen many times. The CDR3 DNA is TGTGCCAGCAGTTTTTTGGGGGGCGAGCAGTACTTC. Its translation: CASSFLGGEQYF. The chain employs TRBV27 and TRBJ2-7; maybe TRBD2 (6 bases). Per germline, CDR1 MNHEY and CDR2 SMNVEV (reference sequence). Trimming left V 3 bases short and J 6 bases short, with 9 bases between. This CDR3 is 12 amino acids long.

The table lists this clonotype with a few counts. The V and J genes are TRBV20-1 and TRBJ2-2, with D perhaps TRBD2 (5 bases). This CDR3 is 13 amino acids long. The germline V and J ends were trimmed by 5 bases and 4 bases, with 11 bases remaining between them. Germline CDR1 is DFQATT and CDR2 is SNEGSKA (reference sequence). The CDR3 loop reads CSAADSATGELFF. The CDR3 coding sequence is TGCAGTGCTGCGGACTCCGCCACCGGGGAGCTGTTTTTT.

This clonotype has at least ten counts. At one boundary the junction diverges from the germline segment, which might be a read error. The chain recombines TRBV5-1 with TRBJ2-7, with 13 bases identical to TRBD2. Germline V gene data show CDR1 as SGHRS and CDR2 as YFSETQ. The CDR3 is 14 amino acids. The CDR3 region has the DNA TGTGCCAGCAGCTGGACTAGCGGGGGCTACGAGCAGTACTTC. Translating gives CASSWTSGGYEQYF.

In this sample, this clonotype turned up many times. The V and J genes are TRBV12-5 and TRBJ2-5; no definite D call. The CDR3 is 14 amino acids. V dropped 2 bases and J dropped 1 base, with 8 bases sitting between them. Germline values: CDR1 LGHNT, CDR2 FRNRAP. This CDR3 is CASGLSRPQETQYF. For the CDR3, the DNA is TGTGCTAGTGGTTTGAGTAGGCCCCAAGAGACCCAGTACTTC.

The table lists this clonotype with a few counts. CDR3 in DNA: TGTGCCAGCAGCTTAGGGCAGAAGCCCTACGAGCAGTACTTC. This sequence encodes CASSLGQKPYEQYF. This chain uses TRBV7-2 with TRBJ2-7; D gene uncertain. The CDR3 consists of 14 residues. V was trimmed by 1 base and J by 2 bases, leaving 9 bases between them. Germline assignment: CDR1 SGHTA and CDR2 FQGNSA.

The chain employs TRBV30 and TRBJ1-2; D possibly corresponds to TRBD1 (6 bases). V lost 2 bases and J 5 bases, leaving 9 bases between the germline ends. The germline V gene encodes CDR1 GTSNPN and CDR2 SVGIG (reference sequence). The CDR3 has 12 residues. The CDR3 DNA follows: TGTGCCTGGAGTATGACAGGATATGGCTACACCTTC. Translated, it gives CAWSMTGYGYTF.

This clonotype was detected a few times. This chain links TRBV28 with TRBJ2-6; TRBD1 might be the D (7 bases). The V gene's germline CDR1 is MDHEN and CDR2 SYDVKM. V was clipped by 5 bases and J by 0 bases, with 23 bases between them. The CDR3 sequence is 20 residues long. CDR3 sequence: CASSMRLDRAPFSGANVLTF. CDR3 in DNA: TGTGCCAGCAGTATGCGACTAGACAGGGCCCCGTTCTCTGGGGCCAACGTCCTGACTTTC.

This clonotype has just one count. This chain connects TRBV30 to TRBJ1-3; no definite D call. This CDR3 spans 13 amino acids. CDR1 is GTSNPN, CDR2 SVGIG, per germline (reference sequence). V was pared by 5 bases and J by 0 bases, with 8 bases between. In nucleotides, the CDR3 is TGTGCCTGGGAAGTTATCTCTGGAAACACCATATATTTT. As protein: CAWEVISGNTIYF.

This clonotype was counted a few times. The rearrangement links TRBV11-3 to TRBJ2-1, with 8 bases fitting TRBD2. In germline, CDR1 is SGHNT, CDR2 YENEEA. The CDR3 length is 15 residues. V lost 8 bases to trimming and J lost 6 bases; unmatched junction nucleotides: 12. CDR3: CASGPGLVALNEQFF. CDR3 in DNA: TGTGCCAGCGGACCGGGACTAGTCGCACTCAATGAGCAGTTCTTC.

This clonotype was picked up many times. This chain joins TRBV28 and TRBJ2-2, with 7 bases identical to TRBD1. With 8 bases clipped from V and 12 bases from J, the junction kept 12 bases outside the gene matches. Germline V gene sequence: CDR1 MDHEN, CDR2 SYDVKM. CDR3 length: 13 residues. The CDR3 coding sequence is TGTGCCAGCGAAGGGACAGCCCGCGAGCAGCTGTTTTTT. Its translation: CASEGTAREQLFF.

This clonotype has ten or more counts. V and J are TRBV12-3 or TRBV12-4 and TRBJ2-5, with 8 positions matching TRBD1. J gave up 2 bases and V 7 bases, and 9 bases lay outside the gene matches. CDR3 size: 15 residues. CDR3 protein: CASNMDRAVQETQYF. Written as DNA, the CDR3 is TGTGCCAGCAATATGGACAGGGCCGTACAAGAGACCCAGTACTTC.